The entry that follows covers one T cell receptor beta chain sequence. PCR used 60 Vbeta primers and 13 Jbeta primers. The protocol was immunoSEQ multiplex PCR, while the TCRdb copy is restricted to in-frame clones and leaves out a portion. The table shows about 150,000 clones, with around three fifths occurring only once. This sample was included in a study of cytomegalovirus exposure and HLA in healthy donors. With V trimmed by 8 bases and J by 0 bases, 7 bases remained unmatched. Germline assignment: CDR1 SEHNR and CDR2 FQNEAQ (reference sequence). The CDR3 totals 17 residues. The receptor comes from a woman between 40 and 50 years old in good health and CMV-seronegative. Sample: PBMCs. The V call is TRBV7-9, the J call TRBJ2-6, with TRBD1 matching 10 bases. In DNA form, the CDR3 reads TGTGCCAGCCACCCGCGGACAGGGGGCTCTGGGGCCAACGTCCTGACTTTC. Amino acid sequence: CASHPRTGGSGANVLTF. Complete variable domain (other parts from reference TRBV7-9 and TRBJ2-6): DTGVSQNPRHKITKRGQNVTFRCDPISEHNRLYWYRQTLGQGPEFLTYFQNEAQLEKSRLLSDRFSAERPKGSFSTLEIQRTEQGDSAMYLCASHPRTGGSGANVLTFGAGSRLTVL.